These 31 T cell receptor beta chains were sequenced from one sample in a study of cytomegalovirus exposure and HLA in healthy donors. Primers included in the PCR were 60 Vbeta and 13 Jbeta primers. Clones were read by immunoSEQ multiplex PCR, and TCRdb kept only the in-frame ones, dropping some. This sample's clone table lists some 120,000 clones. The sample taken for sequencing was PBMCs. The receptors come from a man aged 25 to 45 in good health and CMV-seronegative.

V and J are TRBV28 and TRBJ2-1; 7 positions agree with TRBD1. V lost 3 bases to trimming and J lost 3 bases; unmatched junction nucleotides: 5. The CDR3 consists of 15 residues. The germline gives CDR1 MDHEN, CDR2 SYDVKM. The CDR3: CASSFGQDNYNEQFF. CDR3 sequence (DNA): TGTGCCAGCAGTTTCGGACAGGACAACTACAATGAGCAGTTCTTC.

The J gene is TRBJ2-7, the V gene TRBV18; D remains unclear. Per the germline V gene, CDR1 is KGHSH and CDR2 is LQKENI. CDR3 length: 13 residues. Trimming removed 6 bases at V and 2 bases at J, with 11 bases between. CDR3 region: CASSPQSAYEQYF. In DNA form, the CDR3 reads TGTGCCAGCTCCCCTCAGTCAGCCTACGAGCAGTACTTC.

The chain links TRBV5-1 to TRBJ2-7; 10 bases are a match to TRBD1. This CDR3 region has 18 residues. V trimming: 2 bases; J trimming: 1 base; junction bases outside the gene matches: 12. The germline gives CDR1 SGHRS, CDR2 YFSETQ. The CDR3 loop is CASSFRTGGLLRSYEQYF. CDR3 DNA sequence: TGCGCCAGCAGCTTTCGGACAGGGGGGCTTCTCAGATCCTACGAGCAGTACTTC.

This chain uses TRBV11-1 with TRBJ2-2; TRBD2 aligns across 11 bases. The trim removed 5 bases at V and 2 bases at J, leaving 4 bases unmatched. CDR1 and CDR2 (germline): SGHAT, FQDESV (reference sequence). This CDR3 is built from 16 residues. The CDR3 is CASSPGTSGNTGELFF. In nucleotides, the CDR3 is TGTGCCAGCAGCCCCGGGACTAGCGGTAACACCGGGGAGCTGTTTTTT. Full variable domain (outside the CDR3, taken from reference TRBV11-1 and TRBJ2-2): EAEVAQSPRYKITEKSQAVAFWCDPISGHATLYWYRQILGQGPELLVQFQDESVVDDSQLPKDRFSAERLKGVDSTLKIQPAELGDSAMYLCASSPGTSGNTGELFFGEGSRLTVL.

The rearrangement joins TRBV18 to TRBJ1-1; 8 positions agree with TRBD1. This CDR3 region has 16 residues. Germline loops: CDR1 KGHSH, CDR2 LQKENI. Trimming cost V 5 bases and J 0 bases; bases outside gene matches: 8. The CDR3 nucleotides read TGTGCCAGCTCATTTCAGCAGGGGGCCTTGAACACTGAAGCTTTCTTT. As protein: CASSFQQGALNTEAFF.

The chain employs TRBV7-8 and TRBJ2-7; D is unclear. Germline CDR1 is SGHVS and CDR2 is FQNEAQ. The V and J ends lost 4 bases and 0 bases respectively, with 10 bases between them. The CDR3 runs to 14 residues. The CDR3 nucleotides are TGTGCCAGCAGCTCAGAACGCCACTCCTACGAGCAGTACTTC. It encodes CASSSERHSYEQYF.

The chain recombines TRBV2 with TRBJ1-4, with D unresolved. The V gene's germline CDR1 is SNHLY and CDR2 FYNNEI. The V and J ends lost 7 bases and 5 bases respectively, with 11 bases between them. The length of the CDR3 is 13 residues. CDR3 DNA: TGTGCCAGCACCACCTATCGGAATGAAAAACTGTTTTTT. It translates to CASTTYRNEKLFF.

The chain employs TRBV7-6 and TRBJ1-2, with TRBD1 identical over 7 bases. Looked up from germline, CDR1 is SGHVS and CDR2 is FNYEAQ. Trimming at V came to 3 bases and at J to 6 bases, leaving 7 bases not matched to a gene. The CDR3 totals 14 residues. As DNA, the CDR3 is TGTGCCAGCAGCTTTTCAGGGGGATTCGATGGCTACACCTTC. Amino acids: CASSFSGGFDGYTF.

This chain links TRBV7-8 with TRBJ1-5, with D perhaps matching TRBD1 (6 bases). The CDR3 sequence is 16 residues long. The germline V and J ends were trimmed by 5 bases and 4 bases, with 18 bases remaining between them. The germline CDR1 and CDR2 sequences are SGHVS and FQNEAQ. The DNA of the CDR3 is TGTGCCAGCAGCCCACAGGGAGTTGGTACAAATCAGCCCCAGCATTTT. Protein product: CASSPQGVGTNQPQHF.

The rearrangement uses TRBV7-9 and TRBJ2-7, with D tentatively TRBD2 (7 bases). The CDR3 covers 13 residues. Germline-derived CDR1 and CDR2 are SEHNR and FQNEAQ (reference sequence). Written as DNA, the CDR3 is TGTGCAGGGGGGCGGGGGAGCTCCTACGAGCAGTACTTC. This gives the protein CAGGRGSSYEQYF.

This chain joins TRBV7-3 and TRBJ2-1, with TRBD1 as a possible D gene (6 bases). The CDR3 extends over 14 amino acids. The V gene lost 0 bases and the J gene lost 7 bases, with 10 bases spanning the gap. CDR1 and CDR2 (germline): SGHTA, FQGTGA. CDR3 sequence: CASSLTGQGNEQFF. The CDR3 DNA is TGTGCCAGCAGCTTAACGGGGCAGGGGAATGAGCAGTTCTTC.

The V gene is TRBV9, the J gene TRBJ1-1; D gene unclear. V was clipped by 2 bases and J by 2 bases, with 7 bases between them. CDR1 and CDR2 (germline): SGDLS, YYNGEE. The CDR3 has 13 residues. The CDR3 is CASSVRSNTEAFF. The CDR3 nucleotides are TGTGCCAGCAGCGTTCGCAGTAACACTGAAGCTTTCTTT.

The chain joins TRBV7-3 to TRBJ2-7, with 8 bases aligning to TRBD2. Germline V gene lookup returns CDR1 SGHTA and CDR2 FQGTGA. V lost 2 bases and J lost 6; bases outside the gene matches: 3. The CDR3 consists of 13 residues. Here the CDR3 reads CASSLRTSPEQYF. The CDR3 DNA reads TGTGCCAGCAGCTTACGGACTAGCCCCGAGCAGTACTTC.

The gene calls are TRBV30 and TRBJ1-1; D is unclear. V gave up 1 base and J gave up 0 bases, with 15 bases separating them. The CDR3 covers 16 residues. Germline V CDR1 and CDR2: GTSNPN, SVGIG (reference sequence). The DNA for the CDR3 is TGTGCCTGGAGTGGTCCGGGCGGACTGGTGAACACTGAAGCTTTCTTT. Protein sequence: CAWSGPGGLVNTEAFF.

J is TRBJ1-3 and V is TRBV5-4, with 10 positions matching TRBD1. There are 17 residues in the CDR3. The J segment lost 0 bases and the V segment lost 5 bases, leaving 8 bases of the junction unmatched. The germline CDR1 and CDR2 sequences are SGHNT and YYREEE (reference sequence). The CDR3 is CASSPGTGVLSGNTIYF. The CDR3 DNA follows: TGTGCCAGCAGTCCCGGGACAGGGGTTCTCTCTGGAAACACCATATATTTT.

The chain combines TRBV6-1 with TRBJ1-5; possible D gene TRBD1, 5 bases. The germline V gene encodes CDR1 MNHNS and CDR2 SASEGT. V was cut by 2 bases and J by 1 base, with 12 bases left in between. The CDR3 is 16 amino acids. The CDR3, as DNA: TGTGCCAGCAGTGAAATCTGGCGGGACAGCAATCAGCCCCAGCATTTT. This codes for CASSEIWRDSNQPQHF.

DNA for the CDR3: TGTGCCAGCAGCTTAGATTGGCGGAGCTACGAGCAGTACTTC. It translates to CASSLDWRSYEQYF. The chain employs TRBV7-9 and TRBJ2-7; D is undetermined. The V gene lost 1 base and the J gene lost 3 bases, with 10 bases spanning the gap. The CDR3 is 14 residues long. Per the germline V gene, CDR1 is SEHNR and CDR2 is FQNEAQ (reference sequence). Together with reference TRBV7-9 and TRBJ2-7, the CDR3 gives the full variable domain: DTGVSQNPRHKITKRGQNVTFRCDPISEHNRLYWYRQTLGQGPEFLTYFQNEAQLEKSRLLSDRFSAERPKGSFSTLEIQRTEQGDSAMYLCASSLDWRSYEQYFGPGTRLTVT.

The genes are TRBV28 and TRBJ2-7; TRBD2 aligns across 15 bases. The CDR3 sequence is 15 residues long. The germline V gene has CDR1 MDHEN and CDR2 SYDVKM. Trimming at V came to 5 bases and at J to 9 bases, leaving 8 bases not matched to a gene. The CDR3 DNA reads TGTGCCAGCAGTCTGCGACGGACTAGCGGGAGGGCGCAGTACTTC. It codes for CASSLRRTSGRAQYF.

CDR3 region: CASMTRKSNYGYTF. The CDR3, as DNA: TGTGCCAGCATGACTCGGAAGTCTAACTATGGCTACACCTTC. The chain has TRBV27 and TRBJ1-2; D unclear. V was cut by 7 bases and J by 0 bases, with 12 bases left in between. CDR1 and CDR2 (germline): MNHEY, SMNVEV (reference sequence). CDR3 size: 14 residues.

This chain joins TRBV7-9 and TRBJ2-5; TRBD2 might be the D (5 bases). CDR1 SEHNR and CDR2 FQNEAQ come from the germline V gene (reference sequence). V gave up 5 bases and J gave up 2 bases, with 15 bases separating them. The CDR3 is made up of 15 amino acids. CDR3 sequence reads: CASSLRTGTQETQYF. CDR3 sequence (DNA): TGTGCCAGCAGCCTAAGGACTGGAACGCAAGAGACCCAGTACTTC.

The CDR3 nucleotides are TGTGCCAGCAGCTTTACACGTTCTAACTATGGCTACACCTTC. Protein product: CASSFTRSNYGYTF. This chain links TRBV5-6 with TRBJ1-2; D is undetermined. Germline lookup yields CDR1 SGHDT and CDR2 YYEEEE. CDR3 length equals 14 residues. Trimming took off 2 bases at V and 0 bases at J, with 8 bases between the two ends.

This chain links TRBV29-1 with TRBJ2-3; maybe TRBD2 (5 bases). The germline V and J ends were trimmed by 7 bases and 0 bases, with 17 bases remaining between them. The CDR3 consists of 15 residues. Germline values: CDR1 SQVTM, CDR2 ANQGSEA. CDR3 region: CSAPGAGGSTDTQYF. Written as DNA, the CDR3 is TGCAGCGCCCCGGGTGCGGGCGGAAGCACAGATACGCAGTATTTT.

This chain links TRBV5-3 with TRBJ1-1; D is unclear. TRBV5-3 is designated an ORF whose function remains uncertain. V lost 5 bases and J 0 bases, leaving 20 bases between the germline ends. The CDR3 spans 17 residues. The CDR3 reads CARSPLPSETLNTEAFF. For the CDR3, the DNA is TGTGCCAGAAGTCCACTACCTTCTGAGACTTTGAACACTGAAGCTTTCTTT.

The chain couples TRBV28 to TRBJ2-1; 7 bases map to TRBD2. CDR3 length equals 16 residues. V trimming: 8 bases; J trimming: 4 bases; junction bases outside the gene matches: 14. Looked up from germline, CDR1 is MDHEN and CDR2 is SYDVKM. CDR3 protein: CASLPGASGMYNEQFF. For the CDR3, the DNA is TGTGCCAGCCTCCCTGGGGCTAGCGGCATGTACAATGAGCAGTTCTTC.

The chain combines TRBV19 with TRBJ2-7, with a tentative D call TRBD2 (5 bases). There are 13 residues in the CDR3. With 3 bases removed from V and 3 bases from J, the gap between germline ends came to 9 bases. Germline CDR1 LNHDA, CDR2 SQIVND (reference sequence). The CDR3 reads CASSISGNYEQYF. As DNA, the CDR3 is TGTGCCAGTAGTATCTCGGGAAACTACGAGCAGTACTTC.

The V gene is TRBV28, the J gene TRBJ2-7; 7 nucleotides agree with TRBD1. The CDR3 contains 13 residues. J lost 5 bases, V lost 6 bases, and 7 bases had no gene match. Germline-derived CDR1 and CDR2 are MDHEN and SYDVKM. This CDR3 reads CASRTTGFDEQYF. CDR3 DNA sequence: TGTGCCAGCAGGACGACAGGGTTTGACGAGCAGTACTTC.

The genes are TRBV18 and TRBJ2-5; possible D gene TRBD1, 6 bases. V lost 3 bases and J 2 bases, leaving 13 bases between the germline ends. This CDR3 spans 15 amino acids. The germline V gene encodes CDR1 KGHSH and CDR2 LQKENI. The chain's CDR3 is CASSPFQGQQETQYF. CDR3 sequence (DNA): TGTGCCAGCTCACCCTTTCAAGGACAGCAAGAGACCCAGTACTTC.

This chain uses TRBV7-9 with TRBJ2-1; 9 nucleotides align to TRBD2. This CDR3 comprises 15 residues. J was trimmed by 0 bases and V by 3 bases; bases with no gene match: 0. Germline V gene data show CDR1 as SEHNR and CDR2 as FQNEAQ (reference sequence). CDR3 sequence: CASSFSGSSYNEQFF. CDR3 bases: TGTGCCAGCAGCTTTAGCGGGAGCTCCTACAATGAGCAGTTCTTC.

The CDR3 nucleotides are TGTGCCAGCAGCCGACAGGTGGGAGGGTGGGGTGAAGCTTTCTTT. Translation: CASSRQVGGWGEAFF. The chain uses TRBV5-4 and TRBJ1-1; D might be TRBD1 (6 bases). V lost 4 bases, J lost 7 bases, and 20 bases lay in between. The germline gives CDR1 SGHNT, CDR2 YYREEE (reference sequence). This CDR3 is built from 15 residues.

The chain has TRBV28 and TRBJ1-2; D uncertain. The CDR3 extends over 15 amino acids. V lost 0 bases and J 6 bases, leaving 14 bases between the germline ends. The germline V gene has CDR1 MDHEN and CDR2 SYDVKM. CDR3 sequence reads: CASSLWEDRRDGYTF. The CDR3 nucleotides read TGTGCCAGCAGTTTATGGGAGGATAGGCGGGATGGCTACACCTTC.

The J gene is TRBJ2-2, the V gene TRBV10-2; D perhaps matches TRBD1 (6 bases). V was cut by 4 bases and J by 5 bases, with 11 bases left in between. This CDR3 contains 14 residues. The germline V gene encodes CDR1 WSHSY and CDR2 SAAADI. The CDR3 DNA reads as TGCGCCAGCAGTGGGGACATGAAAACCGGGGAGCTGTTTTTT. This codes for CASSGDMKTGELFF.